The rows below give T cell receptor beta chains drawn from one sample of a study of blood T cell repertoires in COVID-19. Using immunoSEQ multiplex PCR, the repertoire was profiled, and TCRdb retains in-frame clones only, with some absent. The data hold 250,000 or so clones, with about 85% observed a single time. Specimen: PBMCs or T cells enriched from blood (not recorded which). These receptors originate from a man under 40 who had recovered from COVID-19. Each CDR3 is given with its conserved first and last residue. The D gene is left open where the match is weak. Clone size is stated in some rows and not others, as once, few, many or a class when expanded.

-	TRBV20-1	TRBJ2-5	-	CSARFSETQYF	TGCAGTGCTAGGTTCTCTGAGACCCAGTACTTC
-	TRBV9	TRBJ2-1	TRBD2	CASGKRGDYSYNEQFF	TGTGCCAGCGGGAAGCGGGGGGACTACTCCTACAATGAGCAGTTCTTC
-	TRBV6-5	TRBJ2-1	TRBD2	CASSYVGGSIDNEQFF	TGTGCCAGCAGTTACGTTGGCGGGAGCATCGACAATGAGCAGTTCTTC
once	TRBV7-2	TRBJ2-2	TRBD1	CASSLVTGFGTGELFF	TGTGCCAGCAGCTTAGTGACAGGGTTCGGCACCGGGGAGCTGTTTTTT
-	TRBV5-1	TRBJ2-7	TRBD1	CASSLGGTGNYEQYF	TGCGCCAGCAGCTTGGGGGGGACAGGGAACTACGAGCAGTACTTC
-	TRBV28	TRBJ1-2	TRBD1	CASSLVGGDYGYTF	TGTGCCAGCAGTTTAGTAGGGGGCGACTATGGCTACACCTTC
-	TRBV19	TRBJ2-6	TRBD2	CASRAGGSGANVLTF	TGTGCCAGTAGGGCGGGAGGATCTGGGGCCAACGTCCTGACTTTC
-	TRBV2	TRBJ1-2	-	CASSVSPTGATEYGYTF	TGTGCCAGCAGTGTGTCCCCGACAGGCGCCACCGAATATGGCTACACCTTC
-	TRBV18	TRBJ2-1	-	CASSRTSTYNEQFF	TGTGCCAGCTCGCGGACTTCCACTTACAATGAGCAGTTCTTC
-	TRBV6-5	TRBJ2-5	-	CASSRDSQETQYF	TGTGCCAGCAGCCGCGACAGCCAAGAGACCCAGTACTTC
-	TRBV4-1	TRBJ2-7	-	CASSQVKGVLPYEQYF	TGCGCCAGCAGCCAAGTCAAGGGGGTCCTTCCCTACGAGCAGTACTTC
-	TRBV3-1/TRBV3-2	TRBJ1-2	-	CASSYYRAGGYTF	TGTGCCAGCAGCTACTACAGGGCTGGTGGCTACACCTTC
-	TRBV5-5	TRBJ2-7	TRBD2	CASRGLDFHEQYF	TGTGCCAGCAGAGGACTAGATTTCCACGAGCAGTACTTC
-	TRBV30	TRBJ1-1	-	CAWNVQGNTEAFF	TGTGCCTGGAACGTACAGGGTAACACTGAAGCTTTCTTT
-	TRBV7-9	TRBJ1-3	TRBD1	CASSINRGSGNTIYF	TGTGCCAGCAGCATAAACAGGGGGTCCGGAAACACCATATATTTT
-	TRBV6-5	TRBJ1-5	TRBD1	CASRTGVHQPQHF	TGTGCCAGCAGGACAGGGGTTCATCAGCCCCAGCATTTT
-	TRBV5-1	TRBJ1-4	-	CASSADSSRMKLFF	TGCGCCAGCAGCGCAGACAGCTCCCGGATGAAACTGTTTTTT
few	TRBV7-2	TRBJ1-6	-	CASSSPRTESPLHF	TGTGCCAGCAGCTCCCCGAGGACAGAGTCACCCCTCCACTTT
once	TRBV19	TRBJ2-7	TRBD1	CASSSSTGGIEQYF	TGTGCCAGTAGTTCCTCGACAGGGGGAATCGAGCAGTACTTC
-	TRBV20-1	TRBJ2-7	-	CSARAGYEQYF	TGCAGTGCTAGGGCAGGCTACGAGCAGTACTTC
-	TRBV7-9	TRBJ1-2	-	CASSLAFGDYGYTF	TGTGCCAGCAGCTTAGCGTTCGGGGACTATGGCTACACCTTC
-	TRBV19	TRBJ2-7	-	CASSITVLYEQYF	TGTGCCAGTAGTATTACGGTCCTGTACGAGCAGTACTTC
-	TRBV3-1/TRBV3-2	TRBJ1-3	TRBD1	CASSLGQGGNTIYF	TGTGCCAGCAGCCTGGGACAGGGTGGAAACACCATATATTTT
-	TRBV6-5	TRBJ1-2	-	CATSDPGRGYGYTF	TGTGCCACGTCCGACCCCGGGAGAGGGTATGGCTACACCTTC
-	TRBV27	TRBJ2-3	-	CASSLTPTGGANTDTQYF	TGTGCCAGCAGTCTGACGCCGACCGGCGGGGCCAACACAGATACGCAGTATTTT
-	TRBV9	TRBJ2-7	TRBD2	CASSVASGNSEQYF	TGTGCCAGCAGCGTAGCTAGCGGGAATTCCGAGCAGTACTTC
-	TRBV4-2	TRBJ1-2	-	CASSPRGLRGDGYTF	TGTGCCAGCAGCCCTAGAGGTCTCAGGGGCGATGGCTACACCTTC
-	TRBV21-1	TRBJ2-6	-	CASSKVGSPILSGANVLTF	TGTGCCAGCAGCAAAGTTGGGAGCCCCATCCTCTCTGGGGCCAACGTCCTGACTTTC
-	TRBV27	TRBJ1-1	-	CASSIMMGPAEAFF	TGTGCCAGCAGTATTATGATGGGGCCAGCTGAAGCTTTCTTT
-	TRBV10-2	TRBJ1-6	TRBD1	CASSESGQGRSNNSPLHF	TGCGCCAGCAGTGAGTCCGGACAGGGGAGGTCGAATAATTCACCCCTCCACTTT
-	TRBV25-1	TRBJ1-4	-	CASSEWGGPNEKLFF	TGTGCCAGCAGTGAATGGGGGGGTCCCAATGAAAAACTGTTTTTT
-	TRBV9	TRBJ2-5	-	CASSVVPGETQYF	TGTGCCAGCAGCGTAGTCCCCGGTGAGACCCAGTACTTC
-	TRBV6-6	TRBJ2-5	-	CASSFRTGRMVRPQYF	TGTGCCAGCAGTTTTCGTACAGGGCGAATGGTCCGGCCCCAGTACTTC
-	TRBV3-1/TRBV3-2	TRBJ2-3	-	CASIYRGTDTQYF	TGTGCCAGCATCTACAGGGGCACAGATACGCAGTATTTT
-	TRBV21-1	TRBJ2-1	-	CASPDRSTTKGSNEQFF	TGTGCCAGCCCGGACAGGTCAACGACAAAAGGGAGCAATGAGCAGTTCTTC
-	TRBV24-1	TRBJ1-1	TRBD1	CATSDLQGETGHEAFF	TGTGCCACCAGTGATTTGCAAGGGGAGACAGGGCATGAAGCTTTCTTT
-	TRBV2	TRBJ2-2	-	CASNPSGAGTGELFF	TGTGCCAGCAATCCTTCCGGGGCGGGGACCGGGGAGCTGTTTTTT
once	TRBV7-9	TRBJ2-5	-	CASSPRIGTQETQYF	TGTGCCAGCAGCCCCCGGATTGGGACACAGGAGACCCAGTACTTC
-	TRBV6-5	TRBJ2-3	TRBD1	CATGTGFTDTQYF	TGTGCCACCGGGACAGGGTTCACAGATACGCAGTATTTT
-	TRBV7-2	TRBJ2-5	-	CASSLERGKETQYF	TGTGCCAGCAGCTTAGAAAGGGGTAAAGAGACCCAGTACTTC
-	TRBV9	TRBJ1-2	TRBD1	CASSVGTGVYGYTF	TGTGCCAGCAGCGTAGGGACAGGGGTCTATGGCTACACCTTC
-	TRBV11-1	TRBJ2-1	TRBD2	CASSSGTSGYNEQFF	TGTGCCAGCAGCTCCGGGACTAGCGGATACAATGAGCAGTTCTTC
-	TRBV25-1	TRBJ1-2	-	CASSEQDGYTF	TGTGCCAGCAGTGAGCAGGATGGCTACACCTTC
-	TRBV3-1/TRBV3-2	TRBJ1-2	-	CATSQGGYGYTF	TGTGCCACCTCCCAGGGAGGGTATGGCTACACCTTC
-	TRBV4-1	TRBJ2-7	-	CASSQGWTAEQYF	TGCGCCAGCAGTCAAGGATGGACAGCCGAGCAGTACTTC
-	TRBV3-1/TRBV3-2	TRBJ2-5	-	CASTSRGFPYQETQYF	TGTGCCAGCACCTCACGAGGCTTCCCGTACCAAGAGACCCAGTACTTC
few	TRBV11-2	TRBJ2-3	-	CASRQIADTQYF	TGTGCCAGCAGGCAAATAGCGGATACGCAGTATTTT
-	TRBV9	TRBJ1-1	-	CASSPVERVQLTEAFF	TGTGCCAGCAGCCCCGTAGAGAGGGTGCAGCTCACTGAAGCTTTCTTT
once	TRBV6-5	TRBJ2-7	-	CASSLRGDHAYEQYF	TGTGCCAGCAGTCTCCGGGGAGACCACGCCTACGAGCAGTACTTC
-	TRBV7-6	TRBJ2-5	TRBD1	CASSVISDRGRETQYF	TGTGCCAGCAGCGTAATCTCGGACAGGGGGCGAGAGACCCAGTACTTC
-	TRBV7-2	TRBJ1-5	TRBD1	CASSSRDRGPDNSNQPQHF	TGTGCCAGCAGCTCCCGCGACAGGGGGCCGGATAATAGCAATCAGCCCCAGCATTTT
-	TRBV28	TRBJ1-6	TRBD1	CASSPSTGRNSPLHF	TGTGCCAGCAGTCCCTCGACAGGGCGGAATTCACCCCTCCACTTT
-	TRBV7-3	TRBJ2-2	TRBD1	CASSSDRAGELFF	TGTGCCAGCAGCTCCGACAGGGCCGGGGAGCTGTTTTTT
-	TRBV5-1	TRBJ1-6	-	CASSDRDRGNSPLHF	TGCGCCAGCAGCGACCGCGACCGGGGAAATTCACCCCTCCACTTT
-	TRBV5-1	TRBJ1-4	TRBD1	CASSSQGANEKLFF	TGCGCCAGCAGCTCTCAGGGGGCTAATGAAAAACTGTTTTTT
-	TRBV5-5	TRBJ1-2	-	CASSLGQNYGYTF	TGTGCCAGCAGCCTTGGACAGAACTATGGCTACACCTTC
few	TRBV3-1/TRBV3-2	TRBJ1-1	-	CASSQVRAAEAFF	TGTGCCAGCAGCCAAGTCAGGGCCGCTGAAGCTTTCTTT
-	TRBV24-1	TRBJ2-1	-	CATSPGSAGLNEQFF	TGTGCCACCAGCCCCGGATCGGCGGGCCTCAATGAGCAGTTCTTC
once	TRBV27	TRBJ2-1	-	CASTPYAMGPNEQFF	TGTGCCAGCACACCGTACGCCATGGGCCCCAATGAGCAGTTCTTC
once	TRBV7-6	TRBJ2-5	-	CASLPGYQETQYF	TGTGCCAGCCTTCCAGGCTACCAAGAGACCCAGTACTTC